Shown below are 20 T cell receptor beta chains from a single sample sequenced in a study of blood T cell repertoires in COVID-19. TCRdb's copy holds only in-frame clones and misses some; the assay was immunoSEQ multiplex PCR. The sample gives fewer than 150,000 clones, approximately 84% of which show up once; 7.5% to 8.5% is in the top ten. Sequencing used peripheral blood. These receptor sequences come from a human donor in a cohort sampled during active COVID-19.

The chain combines TRBV5-4 with TRBJ2-5, with TRBD1 as a possible D gene (5 bases). V shed 4 bases and J shed 7 bases, with 17 bases lying between them. Germline values: CDR1 SGHNT, CDR2 YYREEE (reference sequence). CDR3 length: 14 residues. The CDR3: CASSADIKQGTQYF. The CDR3 nucleotides read TGTGCCAGCAGCGCCGACATTAAGCAGGGGACCCAGTACTTC.

This rearrangement joins TRBV9 to TRBJ1-3; D remains ambiguous. The ends were cut back, 2 bases at V and 1 base at J, with 10 bases in the middle. The CDR3 spans 15 residues. CDR1 is SGDLS, CDR2 YYNGEE, per germline. Here the CDR3 reads CASSVEGASGNTIYF. The CDR3 bases are TGTGCCAGCAGCGTGGAGGGAGCTTCTGGAAACACCATATATTTT.

This chain uses TRBV7-9 with TRBJ1-2; D is ambiguous. V lost 5 bases and J 8 bases, leaving 18 bases between the germline ends. This CDR3 region has 14 residues. Germline V gives CDR1 SEHNR, CDR2 FQNEAQ (reference sequence). In nucleotides, the CDR3 is TGTGCCAGCAGCACAAACGTCCCGGCCGGGGGCTACACCTTC. It specifies CASSTNVPAGGYTF.

The sample holds a few counts of this clone. The rearrangement uses TRBV10-3 and TRBJ2-5; D call uncertain. The CDR3 extends over 11 amino acids. Germline assignment: CDR1 ENHRY and CDR2 SYGVKD. With 0 bases removed from V and 7 bases from J, the gap between germline ends came to 3 bases. CDR3 nucleotide sequence: TGTGCCATCAGTGAGTCCCGGACCCAGTACTTC. It is translated as CAISESRTQYF.

V usage is TRBV10-3 and J usage is TRBJ1-2; the match to TRBD1 covers 7 bases. Per germline, CDR1 ENHRY and CDR2 SYGVKD. V lost 5 bases and J lost 4; bases outside the gene matches: 10. The CDR3 loop spans 15 amino acids. CDR3 nucleotide sequence: TGTGCCATCAGTTACACCCCGGGACAGAGCTATGGCTACACCTTC. Encoded protein: CAISYTPGQSYGYTF.

This clone was picked up a small number of times. CDR3 sequence: CAIGKGRGEDYGYTF. The CDR3 DNA is TGTGCCATCGGCAAGGGCCGGGGGGAGGACTATGGCTACACCTTC. The chain links TRBV10-3 to TRBJ1-2; possibly TRBD1 for D (5 bases). The CDR3 spans 15 residues. With 8 bases removed from V and 3 bases from J, the gap between germline ends came to 19 bases. Germline CDR1 and CDR2: ENHRY and SYGVKD.

This clone was observed a single time. This chain connects TRBV6-5 to TRBJ1-1, with D unresolved. The length of the CDR3 is 11 residues. CDR1 and CDR2 from the germline V gene are MNHEY and SVGAGI. V was clipped by 5 bases and J by 11 bases, with 12 bases between them. CDR3 coding DNA: TGTGCCAGCAGTAACCAGGCTTCGGCTTTCTTT. Its protein product is CASSNQASAFF.

The rearrangement joins TRBV5-1 to TRBJ2-7; D might be TRBD1 or TRBD2, each matching 7 bases. From germline, CDR1 is SGHRS and CDR2 YFSETQ. Trimming took 4 bases from V and 6 from J, leaving 20 bases between them. This CDR3 has 15 residues. CDR3 in amino acids: CASSLGGTDIREQYF. The CDR3 DNA is TGCGCCAGCAGCCTGGGGGGGACAGATATTCGCGAGCAGTACTTC.

The J gene is TRBJ2-3, the V gene TRBV11-2; the match to TRBD1 covers 8 bases. Trimming removed 3 bases from V and 7 bases from J; junction bases left unmatched: 9. CDR1 is SGHAT and CDR2 is FQNNGV in the germline V gene. The CDR3 loop spans 15 amino acids. The CDR3 protein is CASSFQGAQVNTQYF. The DNA of the CDR3 is TGTGCCAGCAGCTTTCAGGGGGCGCAAGTTAATACGCAGTATTTT.

The chain combines TRBV24-1 with TRBJ1-2; D might be TRBD1 (5 bases). The CDR3 spans 13 residues. Trimming cost V 1 base and J 7 bases, with 9 bases left between them. Germline values: CDR1 KGHDR, CDR2 SFDVKD. The CDR3 DNA follows: TGTGCCACCAGTGATTTAGGGGCAGCTGGCTACACCTTC. Amino acids: CATSDLGAAGYTF.

For the CDR3, the DNA is TGTGCCAGCAGCTTAGTCTCCGGGGTAAGCAATCAGCCCCAGCATTTT. It codes for CASSLVSGVSNQPQHF. V usage is TRBV7-2 and J usage is TRBJ1-5; D is ambiguous. CDR3 size: 16 residues. V was clipped by 1 base and J by 1 base, with 11 bases between them. Germline V gene data show CDR1 as SGHTA and CDR2 as FQGNSA.

V usage is TRBV10-3 and J usage is TRBJ2-1; TRBD1 aligns across 8 bases. CDR1 is ENHRY, CDR2 SYGVKD, per germline. The CDR3 has 13 residues. The ends lost 8 bases at V and 3 bases at J; junction bases unmatched: 3. This CDR3 is CAIAGTGYNEQFF. The CDR3 DNA reads as TGTGCCATCGCCGGGACAGGCTACAATGAGCAGTTCTTC.

This clone was seen a single time. The CDR3 region has the DNA TGTGCCAGCAGCCGTACTAGCGGGGGCTCCCAAGAGACCCAGTACTTC. This translates into CASSRTSGGSQETQYF. V gene TRBV7-2 combines with J gene TRBJ2-5; 11 bases match TRBD2. V lost 5 bases and J lost 1; bases outside the gene matches: 6. Per the germline V gene, CDR1 is SGHTA and CDR2 is FQGNSA. The CDR3 has 16 amino acids.

This chain joins TRBV14 and TRBJ1-6, with D hard to call. V gave up 1 base and J gave up 7 bases, with 11 bases separating them. The CDR3 contains 15 residues. Germline assignment: CDR1 SGHDN and CDR2 FVKESK. The CDR3 is CASSQGGSRNSPLHF. As DNA, the CDR3 is TGTGCCAGCAGCCAAGGAGGGTCGAGGAATTCACCCCTCCACTTT.

The chain recombines TRBV10-3 with TRBJ1-6, with a tentative D call TRBD1 (6 bases). Trimming took off 1 base at V and 6 bases at J, with 19 bases between the two ends. The V gene's germline CDR1 is ENHRY and CDR2 SYGVKD. This CDR3 region has 18 residues. The CDR3 nucleotides are TGTGCCATCAGTGAGTACGGGACACCGGATTACCTTAATTCACCCCTCCACTTT. This gives the protein CAISEYGTPDYLNSPLHF.

This sequence joins TRBV10-3 and TRBJ2-2, with TRBD1 matching 9 bases. The CDR3 runs 15 residues. V lost 3 bases, J lost 4 bases, and 3 bases stayed unmatched. Germline V gene data show CDR1 as ENHRY and CDR2 as SYGVKD. CDR3 in DNA: TGTGCCATCAGTGACGGACAGGGGATCACCGGGGAGCTGTTTTTT. Translation gives CAISDGQGITGELFF.

This clone was recorded once. The rearrangement uses TRBV11-2 and TRBJ1-1; D remains ambiguous. Trimming stripped 1 base from V and 6 bases from J, with 9 bases between. Germline CDR1 SGHAT, CDR2 FQNNGV. The CDR3 sequence is 13 residues long. For the CDR3, the DNA is TGTGCCAGCAGCTTAGTTAACCCAGCTGAAGCTTTCTTT. Amino acids: CASSLVNPAEAFF.

In regard to this clone: This sample also contains other DNA sequences that code for the same CDR3. The chain recombines TRBV28 with TRBJ1-5; D is uncertain. Germline CDR1 is MDHEN and CDR2 is SYDVKM. The CDR3 runs 14 residues. Trimming took 3 bases from V and 2 from J, leaving 8 bases between them. CDR3 in amino acids: CASSLIQGNQPQHF. In nucleotides, the CDR3 is TGTGCCAGCAGTTTGATCCAGGGCAATCAGCCCCAGCATTTT. Full variable domain (missing parts from reference TRBV28 and TRBJ1-5): DVKVTQSSRYLVKRTGEKVFLECVQDMDHENMFWYRQDPGLGLRLIYFSYDVKMKEKGDIPEGYSVSREKKERFSLILESASTNQTSMYLCASSLIQGNQPQHFGDGTRLSIL.

The CDR3 region has the DNA TGTGCCAGCAGCCAAGATCGACAGGGGGGCTCAAACTATGGCTACACCTTC. It encodes CASSQDRQGGSNYGYTF. The V and J genes are TRBV3-1 (or the pseudogene TRBV3-2) and TRBJ1-2; 9 nucleotides match TRBD1. This CDR3 has 17 amino acids. V lost 0 bases, J lost 2 bases, and 7 bases stayed unmatched. The germline V gene encodes CDR1 LGHDT and CDR2 YNNKEL (reference sequence).

The V and J genes are TRBV6-5 and TRBJ1-2; 7 positions agree with TRBD1. Germline assignment: CDR1 MNHEY and CDR2 SVGAGI. After removal of 6 bases from V and 4 bases from J, the junction contained 8 bases not matched to a gene. This CDR3 is built from 14 residues. CDR3 residues: CASRTRQGGYGYTF. The CDR3 nucleotides read TGTGCCAGCAGGACGAGACAGGGAGGCTATGGCTACACCTTC.